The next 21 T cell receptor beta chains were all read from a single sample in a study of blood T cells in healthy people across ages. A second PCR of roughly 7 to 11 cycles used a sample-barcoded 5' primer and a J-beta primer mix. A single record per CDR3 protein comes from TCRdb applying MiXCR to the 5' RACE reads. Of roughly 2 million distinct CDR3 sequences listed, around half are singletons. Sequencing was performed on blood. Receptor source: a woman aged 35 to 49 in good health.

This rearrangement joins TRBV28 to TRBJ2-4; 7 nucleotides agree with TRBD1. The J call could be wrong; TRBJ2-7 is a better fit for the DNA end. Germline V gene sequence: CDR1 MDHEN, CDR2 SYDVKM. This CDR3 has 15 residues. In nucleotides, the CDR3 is TGTGCCAGCAGTCCCACCGGGACAGCGCACTACGAGCAGTACTTC. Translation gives CASSPTGTAHYEQYF.

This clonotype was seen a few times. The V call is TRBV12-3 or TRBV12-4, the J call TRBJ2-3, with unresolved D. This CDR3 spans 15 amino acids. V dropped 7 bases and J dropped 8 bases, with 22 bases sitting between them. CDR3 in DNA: TGTGCCAGCACCCCTGGCCAACCGGAAGGTCCTACGCAGTATTTT. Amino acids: CASTPGQPEGPTQYF.

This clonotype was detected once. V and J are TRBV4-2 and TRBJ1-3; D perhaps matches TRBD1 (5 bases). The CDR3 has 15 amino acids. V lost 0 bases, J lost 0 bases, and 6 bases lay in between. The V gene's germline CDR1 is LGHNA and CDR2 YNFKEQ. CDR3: CASSQEGGSGNTIYF. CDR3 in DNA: TGTGCCAGCAGCCAAGAGGGGGGCTCTGGAAACACCATATATTTT.

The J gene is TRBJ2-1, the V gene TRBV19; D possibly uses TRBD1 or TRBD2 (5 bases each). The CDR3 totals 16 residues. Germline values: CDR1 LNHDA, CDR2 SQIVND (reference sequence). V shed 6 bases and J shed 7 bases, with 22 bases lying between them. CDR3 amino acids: CASRNALRVRGNEQFF. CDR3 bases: TGTGCCAGTAGAAACGCCTTGAGGGTTAGGGGTAATGAGCAGTTCTTC.

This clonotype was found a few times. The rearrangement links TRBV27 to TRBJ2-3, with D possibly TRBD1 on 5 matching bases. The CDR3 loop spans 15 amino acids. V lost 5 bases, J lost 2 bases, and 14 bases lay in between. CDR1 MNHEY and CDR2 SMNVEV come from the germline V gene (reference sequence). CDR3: CASSLGVVHTDTQYF. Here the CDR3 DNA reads TGTGCCAGCAGTCTAGGGGTAGTCCACACAGATACGCAGTATTTT.

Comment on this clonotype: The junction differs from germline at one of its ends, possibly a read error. CDR3 in amino acids: CASSQARGPSYEQYF. CDR3 nucleotides: TGTGCCAGCAGCCAAGCTCGGGGACCCTCCTACGAGCAGTACTTC. The rearrangement uses TRBV4-3 and TRBJ2-7, with D perhaps being TRBD1 or TRBD2 (5 bases each). Germline V gene sequence: CDR1 LGHNA, CDR2 YSLEER. The CDR3 covers 15 residues.

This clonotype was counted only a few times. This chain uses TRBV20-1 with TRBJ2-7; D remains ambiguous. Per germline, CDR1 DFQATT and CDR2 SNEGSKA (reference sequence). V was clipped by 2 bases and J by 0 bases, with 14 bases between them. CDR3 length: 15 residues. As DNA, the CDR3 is TGCAGTGCTAGATTCATCAATGGATTCTCCTACGAGCAGTACTTC. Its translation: CSARFINGFSYEQYF.

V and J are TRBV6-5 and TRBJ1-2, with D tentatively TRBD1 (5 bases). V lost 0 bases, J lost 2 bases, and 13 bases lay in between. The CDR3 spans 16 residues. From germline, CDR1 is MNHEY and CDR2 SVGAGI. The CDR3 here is CASSYSGRRANYGYTF. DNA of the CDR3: TGTGCCAGCAGTTACTCGGGCCGCAGGGCGAACTATGGCTACACCTTC.

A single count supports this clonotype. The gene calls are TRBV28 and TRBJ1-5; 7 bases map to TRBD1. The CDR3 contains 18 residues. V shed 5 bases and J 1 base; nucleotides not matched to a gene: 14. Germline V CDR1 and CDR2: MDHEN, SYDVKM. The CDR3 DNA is TGTGCCAGCAGTCTGCGACAGGGTCGAGGTAACAGCAATCAGCCCCAGCATTTT. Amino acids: CASSLRQGRGNSNQPQHF.

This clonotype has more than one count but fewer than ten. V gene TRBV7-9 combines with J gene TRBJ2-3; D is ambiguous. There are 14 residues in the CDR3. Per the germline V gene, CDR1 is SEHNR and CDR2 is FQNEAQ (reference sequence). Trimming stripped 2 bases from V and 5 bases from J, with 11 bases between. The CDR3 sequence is CASSLSSDGDTQYF. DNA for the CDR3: TGTGCCAGCAGCTTATCATCAGATGGAGATACGCAGTATTTT. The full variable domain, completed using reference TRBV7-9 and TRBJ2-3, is DTGVSQNPRHKITKRGQNVTFRCDPISEHNRLYWYRQTLGQGPEFLTYFQNEAQLEKSRLLSDRFSAERPKGSFSTLEIQRTEQGDSAMYLCASSLSSDGDTQYFGPGTRLTVL.

In nucleotides, the CDR3 is TGTGCCAGCAGCCCCCGGGGGGCTCTAGACGAGCAGTACTTC. The encoded protein is CASSPRGALDEQYF. The rearrangement joins TRBV9 to TRBJ2-7; maybe TRBD2 (7 bases). The CDR3 consists of 14 residues. Trimming stripped 4 bases from V and 5 bases from J, with 16 bases between. In germline, CDR1 is SGDLS, CDR2 YYNGEE.

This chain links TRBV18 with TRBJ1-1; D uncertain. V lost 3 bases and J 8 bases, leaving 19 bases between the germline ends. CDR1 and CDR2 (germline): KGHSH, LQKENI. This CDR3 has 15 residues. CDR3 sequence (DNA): TGTGCCAGCTCACCGGCGGGGTTATACCAGTCGGAAGCTTTCTTT. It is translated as CASSPAGLYQSEAFF.

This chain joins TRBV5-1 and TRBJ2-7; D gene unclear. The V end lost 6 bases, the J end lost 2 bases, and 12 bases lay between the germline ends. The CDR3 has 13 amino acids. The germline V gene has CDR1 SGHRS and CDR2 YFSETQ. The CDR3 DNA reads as TGCGCCAGCATGGACCTGCTAACCTACGAGCAGTACTTC. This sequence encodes CASMDLLTYEQYF.

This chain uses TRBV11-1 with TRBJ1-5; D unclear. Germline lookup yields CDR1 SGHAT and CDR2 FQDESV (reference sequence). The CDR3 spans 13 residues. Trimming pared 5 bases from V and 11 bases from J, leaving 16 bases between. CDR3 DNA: TGTGCCAGCAGCCCCGCAGAGGGTAGGACCCAGCATTTT. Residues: CASSPAEGRTQHF. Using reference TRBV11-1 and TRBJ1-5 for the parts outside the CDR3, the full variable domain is EAEVAQSPRYKITEKSQAVAFWCDPISGHATLYWYRQILGQGPELLVQFQDESVVDDSQLPKDRFSAERLKGVDSTLKIQPAELGDSAMYLCASSPAEGRTQHFGDGTRLSIL.

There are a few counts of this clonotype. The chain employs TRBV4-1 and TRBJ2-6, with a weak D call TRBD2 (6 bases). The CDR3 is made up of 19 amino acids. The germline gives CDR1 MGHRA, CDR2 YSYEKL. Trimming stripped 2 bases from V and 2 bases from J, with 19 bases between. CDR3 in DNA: TGCGCCAGCAGCCAATTTGGGGGGTCTGCAGGGACTGGGGCCAACGTCCTGACTTTC. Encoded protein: CASSQFGGSAGTGANVLTF.

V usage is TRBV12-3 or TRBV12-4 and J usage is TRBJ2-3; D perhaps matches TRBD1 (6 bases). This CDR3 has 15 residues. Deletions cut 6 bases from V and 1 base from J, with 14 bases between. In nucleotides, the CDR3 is TGTGCCAGCAGCTGGAGGTCAGGGGGCACAGATACGCAGTATTTT. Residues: CASSWRSGGTDTQYF.

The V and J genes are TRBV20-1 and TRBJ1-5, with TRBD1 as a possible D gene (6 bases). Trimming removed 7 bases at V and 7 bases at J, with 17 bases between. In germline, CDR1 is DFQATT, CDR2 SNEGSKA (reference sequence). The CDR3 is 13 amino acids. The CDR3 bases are TGCAGTGTATACAGGGCGTCCTGGCAGCCCCAGCATTTT. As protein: CSVYRASWQPQHF.

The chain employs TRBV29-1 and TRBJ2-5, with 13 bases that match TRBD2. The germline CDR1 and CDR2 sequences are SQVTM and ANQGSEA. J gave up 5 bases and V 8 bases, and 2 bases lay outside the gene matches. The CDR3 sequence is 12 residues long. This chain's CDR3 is CSTSGGAETQYF. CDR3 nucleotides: TGCAGCACTAGCGGGGGGGCGGAGACCCAGTACTTC.

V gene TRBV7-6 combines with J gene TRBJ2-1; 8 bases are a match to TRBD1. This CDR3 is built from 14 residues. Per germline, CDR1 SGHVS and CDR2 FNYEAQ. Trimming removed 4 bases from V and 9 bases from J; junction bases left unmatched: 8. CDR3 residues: CASSSSHDRGEQFF. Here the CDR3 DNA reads TGTGCCAGCAGCTCCTCCCACGACAGGGGTGAGCAGTTCTTC.

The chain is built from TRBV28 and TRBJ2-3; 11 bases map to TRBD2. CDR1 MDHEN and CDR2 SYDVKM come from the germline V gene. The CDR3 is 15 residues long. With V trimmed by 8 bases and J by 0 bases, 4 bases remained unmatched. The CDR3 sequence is CASLIAGGSTDTQYF. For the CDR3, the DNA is TGTGCCAGCCTAATAGCGGGGGGGAGCACAGATACGCAGTATTTT.

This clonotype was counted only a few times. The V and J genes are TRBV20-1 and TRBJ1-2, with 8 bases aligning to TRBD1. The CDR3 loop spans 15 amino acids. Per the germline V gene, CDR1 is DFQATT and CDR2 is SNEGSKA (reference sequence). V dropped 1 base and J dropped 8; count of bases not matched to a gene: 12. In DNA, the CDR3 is TGCAGTGCTAGAGTAGCTGGACAGGGTGTTCGAGGCTACACCTTC. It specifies CSARVAGQGVRGYTF.